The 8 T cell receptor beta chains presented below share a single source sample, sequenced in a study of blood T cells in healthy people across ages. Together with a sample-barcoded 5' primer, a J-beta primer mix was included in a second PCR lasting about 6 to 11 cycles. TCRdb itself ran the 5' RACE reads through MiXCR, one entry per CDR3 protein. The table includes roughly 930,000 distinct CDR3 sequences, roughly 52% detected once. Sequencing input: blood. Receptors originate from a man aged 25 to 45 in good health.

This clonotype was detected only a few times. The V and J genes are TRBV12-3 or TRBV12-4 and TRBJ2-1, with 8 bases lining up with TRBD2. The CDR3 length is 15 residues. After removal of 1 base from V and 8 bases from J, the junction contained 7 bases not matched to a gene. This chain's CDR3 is CASSLVAGLGYEQFF. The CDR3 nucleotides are TGTGCCAGCAGTTTAGTAGCGGGGCTCGGGTATGAGCAGTTCTTC.

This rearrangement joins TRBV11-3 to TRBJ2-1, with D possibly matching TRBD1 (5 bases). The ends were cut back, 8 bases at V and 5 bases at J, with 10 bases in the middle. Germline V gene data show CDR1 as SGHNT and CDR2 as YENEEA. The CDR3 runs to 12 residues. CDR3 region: CASGQGNNEQFF. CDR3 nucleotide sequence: TGTGCCAGCGGTCAGGGTAACAATGAGCAGTTCTTC.

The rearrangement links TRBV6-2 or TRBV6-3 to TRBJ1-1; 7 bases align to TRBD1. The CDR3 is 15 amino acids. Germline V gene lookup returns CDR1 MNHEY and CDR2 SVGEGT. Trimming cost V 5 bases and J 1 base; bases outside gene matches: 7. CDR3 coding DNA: TGTGCCAGCAGTCCTTGGGACAGAGCGAACACTGAAGCTTTCTTT. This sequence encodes CASSPWDRANTEAFF.

In DNA, the CDR3 is TGCGCCAGCAGCTGGGCCGGGACAGGCTACGAGCAGTACTTC. Amino acid sequence: CASSWAGTGYEQYF. J is TRBJ2-7 and V is TRBV5-1, with 8 nucleotides matching TRBD1. The CDR3 sequence is 14 residues long. Per germline, CDR1 SGHRS and CDR2 YFSETQ. J gave up 3 bases and V 3 bases, and 5 bases lay outside the gene matches.

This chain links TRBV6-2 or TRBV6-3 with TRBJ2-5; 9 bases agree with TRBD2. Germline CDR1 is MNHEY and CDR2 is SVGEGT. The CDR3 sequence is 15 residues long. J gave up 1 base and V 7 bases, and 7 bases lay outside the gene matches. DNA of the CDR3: TGTGCCAGCAATCTTAAGCGGGGGGCCCAAGAGACCCAGTACTTC. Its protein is CASNLKRGAQETQYF.

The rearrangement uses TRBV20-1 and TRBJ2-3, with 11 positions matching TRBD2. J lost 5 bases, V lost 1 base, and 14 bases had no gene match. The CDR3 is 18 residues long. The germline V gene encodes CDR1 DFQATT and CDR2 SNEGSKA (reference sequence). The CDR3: CSARGGASGGPFLDTQYF. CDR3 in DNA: TGCAGTGCTAGAGGTGGGGCTAGCGGGGGGCCTTTCTTAGATACGCAGTATTTT.

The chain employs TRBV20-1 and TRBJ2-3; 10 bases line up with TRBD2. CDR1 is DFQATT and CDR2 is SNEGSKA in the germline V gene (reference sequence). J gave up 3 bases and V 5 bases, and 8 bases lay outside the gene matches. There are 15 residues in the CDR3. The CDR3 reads CSAPRASGGTDTQYF. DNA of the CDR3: TGCAGTGCTCCGCGGGCTAGCGGGGGTACAGATACGCAGTATTTT.

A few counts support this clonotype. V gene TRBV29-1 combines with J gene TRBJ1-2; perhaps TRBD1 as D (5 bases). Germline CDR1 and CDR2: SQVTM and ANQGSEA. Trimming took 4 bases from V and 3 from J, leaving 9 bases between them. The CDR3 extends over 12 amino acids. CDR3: CSVGQPDYGYTF. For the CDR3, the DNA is TGCAGCGTTGGACAGCCGGACTATGGCTACACCTTC.